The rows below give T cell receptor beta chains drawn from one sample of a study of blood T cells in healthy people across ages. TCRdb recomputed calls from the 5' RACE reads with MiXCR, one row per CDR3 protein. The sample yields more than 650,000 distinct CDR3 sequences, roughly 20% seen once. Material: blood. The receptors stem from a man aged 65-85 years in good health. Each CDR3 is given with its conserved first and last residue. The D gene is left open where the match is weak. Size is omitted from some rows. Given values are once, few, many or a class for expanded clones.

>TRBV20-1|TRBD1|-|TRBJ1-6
CSAVRTGDSPLHF
TGCAGTGCTGTACGGACAGGGGATTCACCCCTCCACTTT
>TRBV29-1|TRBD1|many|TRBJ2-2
CSATGTGFAGELFF
TGCAGCGCAACCGGGACAGGGTTTGCCGGGGAGCTGTTTTTT
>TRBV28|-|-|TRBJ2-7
CASSLPSGTHEQYF
TGTGCCAGCAGTTTACCTTCAGGGACCCACGAGCAGTACTTC
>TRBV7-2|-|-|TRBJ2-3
CASSLFRDTDTQYF
TGTGCCAGCAGCTTGTTTAGAGACACAGATACGCAGTATTTT
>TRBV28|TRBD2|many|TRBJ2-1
CASRPTKAGHSYNEQFF
TGTGCCAGCAGACCCACGAAAGCGGGGCACTCCTACAATGAGCAGTTCTTC
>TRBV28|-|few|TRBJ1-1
CASSLLAGPNTEAFF
TGTGCCAGCAGTTTATTGGCAGGCCCGAACACTGAAGCTTTCTTT
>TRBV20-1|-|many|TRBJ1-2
CSARGTGGGYTF
TGCAGTGCTAGAGGGACGGGGGGCGGCTACACCTTC
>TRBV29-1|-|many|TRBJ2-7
CSVEDQGKYEQYF
TGCAGCGTTGAAGACCAGGGGAAATACGAGCAGTACTTC
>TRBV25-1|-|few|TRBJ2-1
CASSREGTEQFF
TGTGCCAGCTCCCGAGAGGGGACTGAGCAGTTCTTC
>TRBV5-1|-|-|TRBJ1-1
CASSSGDNTEAFF
TGCGCCAGCAGCTCCGGGGACAACACTGAAGCTTTCTTT
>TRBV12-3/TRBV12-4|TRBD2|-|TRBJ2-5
CASSFRTSGIETQYF
TGTGCCAGCAGTTTCCGGACTAGCGGGATTGAGACCCAGTACTTC
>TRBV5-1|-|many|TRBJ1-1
CASSLGSVNTEAFF
TGCGCCAGCAGCTTAGGTTCTGTGAACACTGAAGCTTTCTTT
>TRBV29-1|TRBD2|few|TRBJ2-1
CSVVPRLAVYNEQFF
TGCAGCGTTGTCCCAAGACTAGCGGTGTACAATGAGCAGTTCTTC
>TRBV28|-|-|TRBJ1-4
CASGTRGEKLFF
TGTGCCAGCGGTACAAGGGGGGAAAAACTGTTTTTT
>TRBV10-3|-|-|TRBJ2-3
CAIRGTHLATDTQYF
TGTGCCATCAGAGGAACCCATCTTGCCACAGATACGCAGTATTTT